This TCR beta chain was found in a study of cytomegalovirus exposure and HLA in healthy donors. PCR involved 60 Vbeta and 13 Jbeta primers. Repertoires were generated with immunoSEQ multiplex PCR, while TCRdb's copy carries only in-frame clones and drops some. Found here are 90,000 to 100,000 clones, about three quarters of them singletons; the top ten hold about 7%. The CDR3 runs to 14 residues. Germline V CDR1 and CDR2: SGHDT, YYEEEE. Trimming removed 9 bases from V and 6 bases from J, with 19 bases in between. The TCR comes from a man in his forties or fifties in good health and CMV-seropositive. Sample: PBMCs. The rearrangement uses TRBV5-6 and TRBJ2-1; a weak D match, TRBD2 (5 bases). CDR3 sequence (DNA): TGTGCCACCCTAGGACGGGATACGGGCAATGAGCAGTTCTTC. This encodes CATLGRDTGNEQFF.